What follows is one T cell receptor (beta chain) and its context. One entry per CDR3 protein results from TCRdb running MiXCR on the RACE reads. Among more than 70,000 distinct CDR3 sequences listed, around a tenth were seen once. This sample is part of a study of human T cells and chemical hapten exposure. V lost 3 bases and J lost 0, with 6 bases in between. CDR3 length: 15 amino acids. Time point here: patch test 2, 6 weeks after DPC sensitization. As to treatment: therapeutic diphenylcyclopropenone sensitization with weekly scalp DPC. This clonotype was sampled from a young man with alopecia areata. Some clones in this sample may be carry-over from other donors' samples. The sequenced sample was whole blood, obtained in connection with sensitization to the hapten diphenylcyclopropenone (DPC). The chain combines TRBV12-3 or TRBV12-4 with TRBJ1-6; D uncertain. The CDR3 DNA follows: TGTGCCAGCAGTTTGTCGAGCTCCTATAATTCACCCCTCCACTTT. This codes for CASSLSSSYNSPLHF.